This T cell receptor (beta chain) was captured in a study of CD8 T cells in Susac syndrome. The RNA input was about 0.5 to 1 ug, and it was reverse transcribed with random hexamers. The amplification used immunoSEQ multiplex PCR on TCR beta CDR3; it spanned 54 Vbeta and 13 Jbeta. From the immunoSEQ multiplex PCR reads, TCRdb called clonotypes with MiXCR, one entry per CDR3 protein. The table lists about 300,000 distinct CDR3 sequences, 75% to 90% of them singletons, with 0.18% in the top ten. Germline loops: CDR1 SEHNR, CDR2 FQNEAQ (reference sequence). Trimming stripped 5 bases from V and 4 bases from J, with 17 bases between. CDR3 length equals 15 residues. TEMRA cells were FACS-enriched, and CD8+ and CD4+ T cells were isolated negatively. About this clonotype itself: Its cognate antigen is unknown.

Whole-study results and caveats: The study's TCR sequencing and HLA analysis drew on a certain number of individuals. That number was acknowledged as relatively small.

This TCR was recovered from a human donor with multiple sclerosis. Material: CD8+ T cells from PBMCs. The rearrangement links TRBV7-9 to TRBJ1-2, with a weak D call TRBD1 (5 bases). The CDR3 DNA reads as TGTGCCAGCAGCCCACAGGAGGATCAAGGCTATGGCTACACCTTC. It is translated as CASSPQEDQGYGYTF.